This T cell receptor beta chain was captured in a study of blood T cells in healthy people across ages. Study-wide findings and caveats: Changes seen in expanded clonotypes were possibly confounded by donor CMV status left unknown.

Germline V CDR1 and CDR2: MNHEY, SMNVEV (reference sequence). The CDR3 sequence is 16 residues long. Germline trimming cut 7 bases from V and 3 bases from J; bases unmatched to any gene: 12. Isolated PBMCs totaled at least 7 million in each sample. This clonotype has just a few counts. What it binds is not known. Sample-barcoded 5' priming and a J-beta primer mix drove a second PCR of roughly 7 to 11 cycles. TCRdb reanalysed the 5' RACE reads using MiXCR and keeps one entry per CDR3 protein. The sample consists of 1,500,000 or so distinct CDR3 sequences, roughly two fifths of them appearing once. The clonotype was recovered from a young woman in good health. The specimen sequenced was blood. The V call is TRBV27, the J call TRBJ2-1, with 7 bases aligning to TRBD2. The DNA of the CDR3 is TGTGCCAGCACCTCCCCCGGGACTAACTACTACAATGAGCAGTTCTTC. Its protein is CASTSPGTNYYNEQFF.